Listed here is a single T cell receptor (beta chain). The germline gene is not matched at one end of the junction; a read error may be the cause. The data were obtained in a study of early T cells in non-severe SARS-CoV-2 infection. In the library, individual cDNA molecules carried attached unique molecular identifiers. TCRdb reprocessed the 5' RACE reads via MiXCR and lists one record per CDR3 protein. Of 70,000 or so distinct CDR3 sequences in the sample, around 15% are singletons; the top ten hold around 15%. The CDR3 contains 13 residues. Germline CDR1 and CDR2: SGHVS and FNYEAQ. The TCR sequence derives from an adult who was a healthcare worker with PCR-confirmed SARS-CoV-2 infection or an uninfected control (not recorded which). V usage is TRBV7-6 and J usage is TRBJ2-1, with 7 nucleotides matching TRBD2. The sequenced sample was whole blood. Written as DNA, the CDR3 is TGTGCCAGCAGCCCGTCCTTTGGGAGGGCCTATATCTTC. This codes for CASSPSFGRAYIF.